The source of this TCR beta chain is a study of blood T cell repertoires in COVID-19. Study as a whole: Donors in the United States, Italy and Spain gave samples during acute or convalescent COVID-19.

The CDR3 has 14 amino acids. V dropped 1 base and J dropped 1 base, with 7 bases sitting between them. From germline, CDR1 is SGDLS and CDR2 YYNGEE. Enrolled through a virtual design, the participants were between roughly 18 and 95 years of age and came from approximately 25 US areas. This clone was recorded once. Original handling: Reference gene primers were amplified, and this amplification served to estimate nucleated cell counts. Sequenced by immunoSEQ multiplex PCR; TCRdb stores in-frame clones only, minus some. That table supplies the V and J calls and clone size; D and trimming were determined from the DNA. The sample has about 270,000 clones, more than 75% seen once.

The clonotype originates from a woman younger than 30 who had recovered from COVID-19. The rearrangement joins TRBV9 to TRBJ2-3, with TRBD1 as a possible D gene (6 bases). Input material: PBMCs or T cells enriched from blood (not recorded which). CDR3 loop: CASSVSGGTDTQYF. The CDR3, as DNA: TGTGCCAGCAGCGTATCAGGGGGCACAGATACGCAGTATTTT.